This T cell receptor beta chain was sequenced for a study of blood T cell repertoires in COVID-19. Study context: T cells, B-cell-depleted T cells, or PBMCs supplied cDNA or gDNA.

Original processing notes: Researchers report that nucleated cell counts were estimated from reference gene primer amplification. Libraries were prepared by immunoSEQ multiplex PCR; TCRdb keeps only in-frame clonotypes and omits some of them. The V and J calls and clone size were taken over from that table, and D and trimming were inferred from the DNA. The table lists fewer than 120,000 clones, about four fifths of them singletons. The CDR3 loop spans 16 amino acids. Per the germline V gene, CDR1 is SGDLS and CDR2 is YYNGEE. V dropped 9 bases and J dropped 6; count of bases not matched to a gene: 18.

The rearrangement links TRBV9 to TRBJ2-1; 7 nucleotides align to TRBD1. This TCR was sampled from a woman in her sixties with acute or convalescent COVID-19. The sample consisted of peripheral blood. The CDR3: CATSSKQGTLSNEQFF. The CDR3 coding sequence is TGTGCCACCAGTTCAAAACAGGGGACATTAAGCAATGAGCAGTTCTTC. Full variable domain (outside the CDR3, taken from reference TRBV9 and TRBJ2-1): DSGVTQTPKHLITATGQRVTLRCSPRSGDLSVYWYQQSLDQGLQFLIQYYNGEERAKGNILERFSAQQFPDLHSELNLSSLELGDSALYFCATSSKQGTLSNEQFFGPGTRLTVL.